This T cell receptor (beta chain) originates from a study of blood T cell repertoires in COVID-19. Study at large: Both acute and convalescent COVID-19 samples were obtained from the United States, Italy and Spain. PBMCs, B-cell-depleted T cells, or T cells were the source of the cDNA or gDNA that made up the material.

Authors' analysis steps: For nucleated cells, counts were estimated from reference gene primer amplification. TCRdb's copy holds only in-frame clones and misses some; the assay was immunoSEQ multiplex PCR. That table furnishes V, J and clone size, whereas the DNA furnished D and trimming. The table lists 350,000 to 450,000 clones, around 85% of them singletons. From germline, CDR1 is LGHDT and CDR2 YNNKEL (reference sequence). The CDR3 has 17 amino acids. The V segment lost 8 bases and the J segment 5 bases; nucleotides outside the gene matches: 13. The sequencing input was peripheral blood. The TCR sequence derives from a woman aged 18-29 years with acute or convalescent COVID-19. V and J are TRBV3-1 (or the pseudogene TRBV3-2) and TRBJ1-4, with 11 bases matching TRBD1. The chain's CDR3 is CASGTLGTGGSNEKLFF. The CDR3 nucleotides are TGTGCCAGCGGGACTTTAGGGACAGGGGGATCCAATGAAAAACTGTTTTTT.